The 23 T cell receptor beta chains presented below share a single source sample, sequenced in a study of shared clonotypes between healthy human individuals. It was CD45RO-negative cells, positively selected for CCR7, that made up naive CD8 cells, with terminally differentiated effector memory CD45RA+ cells excluded. Some clones are missing from TCRdb's copy, which holds only in-frame ones; the method was immunoSEQ multiplex PCR. The data show about 1,900,000 clones, with 85% to 95% seen just once and 1% to 1.5% held by the top ten. The sequenced material came from naive CD8+ T cells sorted from blood. Receptors originate from a man between 18 and 29 years old in good health.

The V gene is TRBV21-1, the J gene TRBJ1-6. TRBV21-1 is recorded as a pseudogene. This CDR3 has 12 amino acids. CDR3: CASIADNSPLHF. The CDR3 DNA reads TGTGCCAGCATTGCCGATAATTCACCCCTCCACTTT.

The chain couples TRBV5-1 to TRBJ1-5; 7 bases map to TRBD1. This CDR3 has 15 amino acids. The V segment lost 4 bases and the J segment 5 bases; nucleotides outside the gene matches: 9. Germline assignment: CDR1 SGHRS and CDR2 YFSETQ. The CDR3 region is CASSPGTALDQPQHF. The CDR3 nucleotides read TGCGCCAGCAGCCCTGGGACAGCCTTAGATCAGCCCCAGCATTTT.

This clone was seen once. Other DNA variants within this sample encode the same CDR3. J is TRBJ1-5 and V is TRBV6-5; D unclear. Deletions cut 2 bases from V and 4 bases from J, with 6 bases between. The CDR3 covers 13 residues. Germline CDR1 MNHEY, CDR2 SVGAGI. DNA of the CDR3: TGTGCCAGCAGTTACCAAGGGAATCAGCCCCAGCATTTT. It encodes CASSYQGNQPQHF.

The chain recombines TRBV28 with TRBJ2-1; D not certain. Trimming pared 7 bases from V and 5 bases from J, leaving 12 bases between. CDR3 length: 13 amino acids. CDR1 and CDR2 (germline): MDHEN, SYDVKM. CDR3 coding DNA: TGTGCCAGCAACCCCCCTGGAGACAATGAGCAGTTCTTC. Translating it yields CASNPPGDNEQFF. Full variable domain (outside the CDR3, taken from reference TRBV28 and TRBJ2-1): DVKVTQSSRYLVKRTGEKVFLECVQDMDHENMFWYRQDPGLGLRLIYFSYDVKMKEKGDIPEGYSVSREKKERFSLILESASTNQTSMYLCASNPPGDNEQFFGPGTRLTVL.

The chain combines TRBV19 with TRBJ1-1; D gene unclear. Trimming took off 0 bases at V and 1 base at J, with 12 bases between the two ends. Germline CDR1 reads LNHDA; CDR2 reads SQIVND (reference sequence). The CDR3 runs to 16 residues. DNA for the CDR3: TGTGCCAGTAGTATAGATCGTGGCAGCCCGAACACTGAAGCTTTCTTT. Translated: CASSIDRGSPNTEAFF.

V is TRBV14 and J is TRBJ1-2; D not resolved. V lost 1 base, J lost 4 bases, and 7 bases lay in between. This CDR3 contains 13 residues. Germline lookup yields CDR1 SGHDN and CDR2 FVKESK. This chain's CDR3 is CASSQVGFYGYTF. The CDR3 DNA reads as TGTGCCAGCAGCCAAGTGGGCTTCTATGGCTACACCTTC.

This rearrangement joins TRBV9 to TRBJ2-5; 8 bases align to TRBD2. This CDR3 comprises 15 residues. Losses at the gene ends were 4 bases for V and 0 bases for J; bases not matched to a gene: 5. CDR1 and CDR2 from the germline V gene are SGDLS and YYNGEE. The CDR3 nucleotides are TGTGCCAGCAGCCCCGGGAGGGAGTACCAAGAGACCCAGTACTTC. Its protein product is CASSPGREYQETQYF.

The table lists this clone with a few counts. The chain combines TRBV7-9 with TRBJ2-7, with TRBD1 matching 7 bases. The CDR3 covers 12 residues. V lost 8 bases and J lost 0; bases outside the gene matches: 1. Germline V gene sequence: CDR1 SEHNR, CDR2 FQNEAQ (reference sequence). CDR3 in amino acids: CASGQVSYEQYF. The CDR3 DNA sequence: TGTGCCAGCGGACAGGTCTCCTACGAGCAGTACTTC.

V is TRBV7-2 and J is TRBJ2-3; D is possibly TRBD1 or TRBD2 (6 bases each). This CDR3 region has 15 residues. Looked up from germline, CDR1 is SGHTA and CDR2 is FQGNSA. V was trimmed by 2 bases and J by 5 bases, leaving 14 bases between them. CDR3 sequence (DNA): TGTGCCAGCAGCTTATCGGGGGCAAATTTAGATACGCAGTATTTT. Its protein product is CASSLSGANLDTQYF.

The V gene is TRBV5-4, the J gene TRBJ2-2; possible D gene TRBD1, 6 bases. The CDR3 runs to 15 residues. Germline V gene lookup returns CDR1 SGHNT and CDR2 YYREEE (reference sequence). The V end lost 0 bases, the J end lost 6 bases, and 12 bases lay between the germline ends. The CDR3 loop is CASSLDPTGSGELFF. The DNA of the CDR3 is TGTGCCAGCAGCTTGGACCCTACAGGGTCCGGGGAGCTGTTTTTT. Full variable domain (missing parts from reference TRBV5-4 and TRBJ2-2): ETGVTQSPTHLIKTRGQQVTLRCSSQSGHNTVSWYQQALGQGPQFIFQYYREEENGRGNFPPRFSGLQFPNYSSELNVNALELDDSALYLCASSLDPTGSGELFFGEGSRLTVL.

The chain uses TRBV7-9 and TRBJ1-6, with D hard to call. V dropped 4 bases and J dropped 7 bases, with 17 bases sitting between them. The CDR3 has 16 residues. Looked up from germline, CDR1 is SEHNR and CDR2 is FQNEAQ (reference sequence). CDR3 sequence: CASSSKERRVNSPLHF. CDR3 sequence (DNA): TGTGCCAGCAGCTCCAAAGAGAGGCGGGTAAATTCACCCCTCCACTTT.

This chain connects TRBV6-1 to TRBJ2-1, with 7 bases identical to TRBD2. Germline assignment: CDR1 MNHNS and CDR2 SASEGT. V lost 3 bases to trimming and J lost 5 bases; unmatched junction nucleotides: 7. CDR3 size: 15 residues. CDR3 protein: CASSDFGLEDNEQFF. The CDR3 DNA reads as TGTGCCAGCAGTGATTTCGGACTAGAGGACAATGAGCAGTTCTTC.

The CDR3 bases are TGTGCCAGCAGTCCTTGGGGGTCTGGGGCCAACGTCCTGACTTTC. Amino acids: CASSPWGSGANVLTF. The chain couples TRBV28 to TRBJ2-6, with D possibly being TRBD1 or TRBD2 (5 bases each). V was clipped by 5 bases and J by 1 base, with 9 bases between them. The CDR3 runs to 15 residues. CDR1 is MDHEN and CDR2 is SYDVKM in the germline V gene.

The chain carries TRBV7-6 and TRBJ1-1; D gene unclear. This CDR3 is 14 amino acids long. V gave up 1 base and J gave up 3 bases, with 9 bases separating them. The germline CDR1 and CDR2 sequences are SGHVS and FNYEAQ. CDR3 sequence reads: CASSLERFYTEAFF. CDR3 DNA sequence: TGTGCCAGCAGCTTAGAGCGTTTCTACACTGAAGCTTTCTTT.

The chain recombines TRBV15 with TRBJ2-1; 7 positions agree with TRBD2. This CDR3 has 13 amino acids. Per germline, CDR1 LNHNV and CDR2 YYDKDF (reference sequence). Losses at the gene ends were 5 bases for V and 7 bases for J; bases not matched to a gene: 5. CDR3 sequence (DNA): TGTGCCACCAGCCCTCGGACTAGAAATGAGCAGTTCTTC. Protein: CATSPRTRNEQFF.

V gene TRBV7-9 combines with J gene TRBJ2-2; D unclear. Per germline, CDR1 SEHNR and CDR2 FQNEAQ (reference sequence). The CDR3 has 12 amino acids. Trimming removed 5 bases from V and 6 bases from J, with 7 bases in between. CDR3 sequence reads: CASSPSAGELFF. In DNA form, the CDR3 reads TGTGCCAGCAGCCCTAGTGCCGGGGAGCTGTTTTTT.

The chain links TRBV5-6 to TRBJ1-1; D might be TRBD1 (6 bases). Germline assignment: CDR1 SGHDT and CDR2 YYEEEE. Trimming removed 7 bases at V and 4 bases at J, with 26 bases between. The CDR3 length is 17 residues. CDR3 sequence reads: CASGYQMIPLGGTEAFF. For the CDR3, the DNA is TGTGCCAGCGGATACCAGATGATCCCTTTAGGGGGCACTGAAGCTTTCTTT.

The genes are TRBV27 and TRBJ1-6, with 8 nucleotides matching TRBD1. The ends lost 2 bases at V and 9 bases at J; junction bases unmatched: 6. The CDR3 is 15 amino acids. The germline V gene encodes CDR1 MNHEY and CDR2 SMNVEV (reference sequence). The CDR3 reads CASSLQQGVLSPLHF. CDR3 bases: TGTGCCAGCAGTTTACAACAGGGGGTTCTTTCACCCCTCCACTTT.

This chain joins TRBV4-1 and TRBJ1-3; TRBD1 might be the D (5 bases). Trimming pared 8 bases from V and 0 bases from J, leaving 14 bases between. Germline V lookup: CDR1 MGHRA, CDR2 YSYEKL. The CDR3 loop spans 15 amino acids. This CDR3 is CASEPQGASGNTIYF. As DNA, the CDR3 is TGCGCCAGCGAGCCGCAGGGCGCCTCTGGAAACACCATATATTTT.

This clone was detected a few times. The V gene is TRBV6-5, the J gene TRBJ1-2; D perhaps matches TRBD1 (6 bases). CDR3 size: 15 residues. With 4 bases removed from V and 5 bases from J, the gap between germline ends came to 17 bases. Germline CDR1 is MNHEY and CDR2 is SVGAGI. In DNA, the CDR3 is TGTGCCAGCAGTTCCGTACAGGGAGGCGCATATGGCTACACCTTC. It is translated as CASSSVQGGAYGYTF.

The chain employs TRBV2 and TRBJ2-7; D is possibly TRBD1 (6 bases). The CDR3 sequence is 12 residues long. With 8 bases removed from V and 0 bases from J, the gap between germline ends came to 8 bases. The germline V gene has CDR1 SNHLY and CDR2 FYNNEI. The CDR3 protein is CASGTFSYEQYF. For the CDR3, the DNA is TGTGCCAGCGGGACATTCTCCTACGAGCAGTACTTC.

The J gene is TRBJ2-2, the V gene TRBV11-1, with 8 bases that match TRBD2. This CDR3 contains 13 residues. Germline-derived CDR1 and CDR2 are SGHAT and FQDESV (reference sequence). Trimming removed 5 bases from V and 8 bases from J; junction bases left unmatched: 4. Here the CDR3 DNA reads TGTGCCAGCAGCAGTAGCGGGGCTGGGGAGCTGTTTTTT. Translated, it gives CASSSSGAGELFF.

The chain couples TRBV11-3 to TRBJ2-7; TRBD2 agrees at 7 bases. With V trimmed by 4 bases and J by 6 bases, 9 bases remained unmatched. The CDR3 runs 14 residues. Germline assignment: CDR1 SGHNT and CDR2 YENEEA. CDR3 coding DNA: TGTGCCAGCAGCTCAAGCGGGGAAGAAACCGAGCAGTACTTC. This encodes CASSSSGEETEQYF. The full variable domain, its missing parts supplied by reference TRBV11-3 and TRBJ2-7, is EAGVVQSPRYKIIEKKQPVAFWCNPISGHNTLYWYLQNLGQGPELLIRYENEEAVDDSQLPKDRFSAERLKGVDSTLKIQPAELGDSAVYLCASSSSGEETEQYFGPGTRLTVT.